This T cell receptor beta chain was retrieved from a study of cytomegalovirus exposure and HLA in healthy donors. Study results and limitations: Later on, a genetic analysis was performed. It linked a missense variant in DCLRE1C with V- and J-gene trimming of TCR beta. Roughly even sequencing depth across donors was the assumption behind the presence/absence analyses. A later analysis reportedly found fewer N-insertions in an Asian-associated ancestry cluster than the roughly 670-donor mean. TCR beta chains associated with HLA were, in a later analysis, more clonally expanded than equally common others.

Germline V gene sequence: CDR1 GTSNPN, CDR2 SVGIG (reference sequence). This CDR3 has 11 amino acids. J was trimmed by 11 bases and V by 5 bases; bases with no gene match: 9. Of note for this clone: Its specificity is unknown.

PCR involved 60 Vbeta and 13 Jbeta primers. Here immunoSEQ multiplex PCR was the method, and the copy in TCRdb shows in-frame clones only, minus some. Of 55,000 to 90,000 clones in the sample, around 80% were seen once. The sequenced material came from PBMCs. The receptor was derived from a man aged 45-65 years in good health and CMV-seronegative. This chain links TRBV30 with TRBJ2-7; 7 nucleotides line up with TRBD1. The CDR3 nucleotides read TGTGCCTGGGATACAGGGGCTGGAGAGTACTTC. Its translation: CAWDTGAGEYF.